A selection of T cell receptor beta chains follows, all from one sample in a study of blood T cell repertoires in COVID-19. Profiled with immunoSEQ multiplex PCR; TCRdb holds only in-frame clones, not every one. The table lists approximately 240,000 clones, approximately 91% of them singletons, with around 0.86% in the top ten. Material: peripheral blood. The receptors here all came from a man aged 25 to 45 with COVID-19, enrolled during active disease. The conserved cysteine and the conserved F or W are not part of the CDR3 here. Only part of the rows carry a size: once, few, many, or a class if the clone is expanded.

>TRBJ1-2|NA|TRBV14
ASSRSEDGYT
>TRBJ2-3|NA|TRBV7-3
ASSLTYTDTQY
>TRBJ2-7|NA|TRBV7-9
ASSLADWPPSVDEQY
>TRBJ2-7|few|TRBV5-5
ASSLRIGGNRYEQY
>TRBJ2-2|once|TRBV7-3
ASSFGGPGELF
>TRBJ1-3|NA|TRBV6-5
ASSYRDSSGNTIY
>TRBJ2-2|once|TRBV11-2
ASSPRLAGDTGELF
>TRBJ1-2|NA|TRBV25-1
ASTGGRGYT
>TRBJ1-3|NA|TRBV10-3
AISETGAGNTIY
>TRBJ2-2|NA|TRBV9
ASSTQGSPGGAAGELF
>TRBJ2-5|NA|TRBV2
ASRGTSGQETQY
>TRBJ1-1|NA|TRBV9
ASSARGQAEDTEAF
>TRBJ2-7|NA|TRBV5-1
ASSPGAGGFFYEQY
>TRBJ1-1|NA|TRBV7-3
ASSLTSGDTEAF
>TRBJ1-2|NA|TRBV18
ASSPRTGDYGYT